This T cell receptor beta chain derives from a study of blood T cell repertoires in COVID-19. The overall study: The United States, Italy and Spain supplied acute and convalescent COVID-19 samples. T cells, B-cell-depleted T cells, or PBMCs provided the cDNA or gDNA that served as material.

How the authors handled the data: It was from reference gene primer amplification that nucleated cell counts were estimated. Using immunoSEQ multiplex PCR, the repertoire was profiled, and TCRdb retains in-frame clones only, with some absent. V and J calls and clone size are as listed in that table; D and trimming were resolved from the DNA. The sample carries about 59,000 clones, roughly 90% recorded once. Between the trimmed V and J ends, which lost 6 bases and 5 bases, there was a span of 17 bases. Germline V gene sequence: CDR1 SNHLY, CDR2 FYNNEI. The CDR3 runs 14 residues. V gene TRBV2 combines with J gene TRBJ2-7, with D possibly TRBD1 on 5 matching bases. The sequence came from a man older than 75 in a cohort sampled during active COVID-19. Sequenced material: peripheral blood. In DNA form, the CDR3 reads TGTGCCAGCAGGAACGCGCAGGGTATCGACGAGCAGTACTTC. Translated: CASRNAQGIDEQYF.